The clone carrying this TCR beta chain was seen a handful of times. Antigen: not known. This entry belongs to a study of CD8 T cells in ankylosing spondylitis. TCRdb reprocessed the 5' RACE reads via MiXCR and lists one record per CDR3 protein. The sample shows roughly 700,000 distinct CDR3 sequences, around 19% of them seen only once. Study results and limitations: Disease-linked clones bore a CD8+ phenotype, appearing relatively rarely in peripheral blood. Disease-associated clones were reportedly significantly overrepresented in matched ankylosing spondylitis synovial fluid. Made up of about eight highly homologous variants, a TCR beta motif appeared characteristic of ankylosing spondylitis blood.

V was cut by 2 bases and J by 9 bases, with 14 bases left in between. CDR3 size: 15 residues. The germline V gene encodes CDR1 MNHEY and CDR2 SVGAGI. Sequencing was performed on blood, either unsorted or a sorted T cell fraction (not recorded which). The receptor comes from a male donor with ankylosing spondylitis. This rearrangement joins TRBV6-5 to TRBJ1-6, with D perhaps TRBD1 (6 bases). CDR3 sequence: CASSYAQGSGSPLHF. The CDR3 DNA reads TGTGCCAGCAGTTACGCACAGGGTTCGGGTTCACCCCTCCACTTT.